Listed below are T cell receptor beta chains from one sample, sequenced in a study of graft-versus-host responses after intestinal transplantation. TCRdb's table, derived via immunoSEQ multiplex PCR, lists solely in-frame clones and lacks some. The table lists some 41,000 clones, roughly 91% of them singletons. This specimen consisted of PBMCs, obtained approximately 270 days after transplant. These receptors were collected from a human patient who received an intestinal transplant, so some T cells may come from the graft donor. Both conserved end residues are part of each CDR3. A D gene is named only where the DNA matches it firmly. Clone size is not always given. Where it is, it says once, few, many or a class for expanded clones.

>NA|TRBV7-9|TRBJ2-7|19|TRBD1
CASSDSDGYVGTANYEQYF
TGTGCCAGCAGCGACAGCGACGGATACGTGGGGACAGCTAACTACGAGCAGTACTTC
>NA|TRBV6-1|TRBJ2-4|15|NA
CASSETALAKNIQYF
TGTGCCAGCAGTGAAACAGCCCTAGCCAAAAACATTCAGTACTTC
>NA|TRBV20-1|TRBJ2-7|11|NA
CSARRAYEQYF
TGCAGTGCTAGAAGGGCCTACGAGCAGTACTTC
>NA|TRBV19|TRBJ2-7|13|NA
CASSASGLYEQYF
TGTGCCAGTAGCGCTTCGGGGCTCTACGAGCAGTACTTC
>NA|TRBV10-3|TRBJ2-4|18|NA
CAISESWQGPLAKNIQYF
TGTGCCATCAGTGAGTCGTGGCAGGGCCCCCTAGCCAAAAACATTCAGTACTTC
>NA|TRBV6-6|TRBJ1-5|13|NA
CASSLDNYQPQHF
TGTGCCAGCAGCCTGGACAATTATCAGCCCCAGCATTTT
>few|TRBV10-2|TRBJ1-1|13|NA
CASRRVGNTEAFF
TGCGCCAGCAGGAGGGTCGGGAACACTGAAGCTTTCTTT
>NA|TRBV5-4|TRBJ1-2|14|NA
CASSLVAGGAGYTF
TGTGCCAGCAGCTTGGTGGCCGGGGGGGCTGGCTACACCTTC
>NA|TRBV9|TRBJ1-2|15|TRBD1
CASSLAPTGADGYTF
TGTGCCAGCAGCCTAGCCCCGACAGGGGCGGATGGCTACACCTTC
>NA|TRBV4-1|TRBJ2-7|16|NA
CASSQEESRGAYEQYF
TGCGCCAGCAGCCAAGAAGAGAGCAGGGGGGCCTACGAGCAGTACTTC
>NA|TRBV5-6|TRBJ1-1|13|NA
CASASDGKTEAFF
TGTGCCAGCGCCTCGGATGGGAAGACTGAAGCTTTCTTT
>NA|TRBV5-4|TRBJ2-1|14|NA
CASSFGVLPNEQFF
TGTGCCAGCTCCTTCGGGGTCCTGCCTAATGAGCAGTTCTTC
>NA|TRBV7-7|TRBJ2-7|14|TRBD2
CASSLGGSAYEQYF
TGTGCCAGCAGCTTGGGCGGGAGCGCCTACGAGCAGTACTTC
>NA|TRBV4-2|TRBJ1-3|16|NA
CASSQDRLLSGNTIYF
TGTGCCAGCAGCCAAGATCGACTGCTCTCTGGAAACACCATATATTTT
>NA|TRBV27|TRBJ2-7|15|TRBD1
CASSLGTGGVYEQYF
TGTGCCAGCAGTCTTGGGACAGGGGGGGTTTACGAGCAGTACTTC
>once|TRBV7-2|TRBJ1-3|15|NA
CASSPNQVGGNTIYF
TGTGCCAGCAGCCCCAATCAGGTGGGGGGAAACACCATATATTTT
>NA|TRBV5-1|TRBJ2-1|14|NA
CASRGLVTHNEQFF
TGCGCCAGCCGCGGACTGGTCACACACAATGAGCAGTTCTTC
>NA|TRBV18|TRBJ2-5|17|TRBD1
CASSPKTPGQGDETQYF
TGTGCCAGCTCACCGAAGACCCCGGGACAGGGGGACGAGACCCAGTACTTC
>NA|TRBV5-5|TRBJ1-1|13|NA
CASSSQENTEAFF
TGTGCCAGCAGCTCACAGGAAAACACTGAAGCTTTCTTT
>NA|TRBV7-9|TRBJ2-3|14|NA
CASSLGSGPDTQYF
TGTGCCAGCAGCCTCGGCAGTGGGCCAGATACGCAGTATTTT
>NA|TRBV2|TRBJ1-2|15|NA
CASSDRQQSFYGYTF
TGTGCCAGCAGTGATCGGCAGCAAAGTTTCTATGGCTACACCTTC
>NA|TRBV19|TRBJ2-3|13|NA
CASSIAGTDTQYF
TGTGCCAGTAGTATTGCAGGCACAGATACGCAGTATTTT
>NA|TRBV4-1|TRBJ1-1|15|NA
CASSQASGGNTEAFF
TGCGCCAGCAGCCAAGCCTCGGGAGGGAACACTGAAGCTTTCTTT
>NA|TRBV11-3|TRBJ2-7|13|NA
CASSSGDSYEQYF
TGTGCCAGCAGCTCGGGGGATTCCTACGAGCAGTACTTC
>NA|TRBV5-5|TRBJ1-6|14|NA
CASSLKQINSPLHF
TGTGCCAGCAGCTTGAAACAGATCAATTCACCCCTCCACTTT
>NA|TRBV21-1|TRBJ1-3|13|NA
CASSKDRGNTIYF
TGTGCCAGCAGCAAAGACAGGGGAAACACCATATATTTT
>once|TRBV27|TRBJ2-3|15|NA
CASSLWSPGTDTQYF
TGTGCCAGCAGTTTATGGAGCCCCGGCACAGATACGCAGTATTTT
>NA|TRBV4-1|TRBJ2-1|16|NA
CASSQISGITYNEQFF
TGCGCCAGCAGCCAAATCTCAGGGATAACCTACAATGAGCAGTTCTTC
>NA|TRBV5-5|TRBJ2-7|15|NA
CASSFLLGLTYEQYF
TGTGCCAGCAGCTTTCTACTAGGCCTGACCTACGAGCAGTACTTC
>NA|TRBV19|TRBJ1-1|16|TRBD1
CASSSRTGGMNTEAFF
TGTGCCAGTAGTTCCCGGACAGGGGGAATGAACACTGAAGCTTTCTTT
>NA|TRBV2|TRBJ2-3|12|NA
CASIGAGDTQYF
TGTGCCAGCATTGGGGCCGGAGATACGCAGTATTTT
>NA|TRBV4-1|TRBJ1-1|18|TRBD1
CASSQDPFLDRGDTEAFF
TGCGCCAGCAGCCAAGATCCGTTCTTAGACAGGGGAGACACTGAAGCTTTCTTT
>NA|TRBV6-1|TRBJ1-2|18|TRBD1
CASSEYASGQVEVYGYTF
TGTGCCAGCAGTGAATATGCTTCCGGACAGGTAGAGGTTTATGGCTACACCTTC
>few|TRBV6-4|TRBJ1-5|9|NA
CASGQPQHF
TGTGCCAGCGGTCAGCCCCAGCATTTT
>NA|TRBV5-4|TRBJ2-3|14|NA
CASRDREGTDTQYF
TGTGCCAGCAGAGACAGGGAGGGCACAGATACGCAGTATTTT
>NA|TRBV30|TRBJ2-7|13|NA
CAWNNGGPYEQYF
TGTGCCTGGAATAATGGGGGGCCGTACGAGCAGTACTTC
>NA|TRBV4-1|TRBJ1-5|17|TRBD1
CASSPHRQGAGDQPQHF
TGCGCCAGCAGCCCTCACCGACAGGGGGCGGGAGATCAGCCCCAGCATTTT
>NA|TRBV2|TRBJ1-5|14|NA
CASSDTVHDQPQHF
TGTGCCAGCAGTGACACGGTACACGATCAGCCCCAGCATTTT
>NA|TRBV27|TRBJ1-6|15|NA
CASSLAVGGGSPLHF
TGTGCCAGCAGTTTAGCTGTGGGGGGCGGTTCACCCCTCCACTTT
>NA|TRBV5-1|TRBJ2-1|16|TRBD2
CASSLKLAGRLNEQFF
TGCGCCAGCAGCTTGAAACTAGCGGGGCGTCTCAATGAGCAGTTCTTC
>NA|TRBV27|TRBJ2-3|12|NA
CASSLGFDTQYF
TGTGCCAGCAGTTTGGGTTTTGATACGCAGTATTTT
>NA|TRBV9|TRBJ1-2|13|NA
CASSEIGVSGYTF
TGTGCCAGCAGCGAGATCGGGGTTTCTGGCTACACCTTC
>NA|TRBV9|TRBJ2-1|14|TRBD2
CASSVGGGAYKQFF
TGTGCCAGCAGCGTAGGCGGGGGGGCCTATAAGCAGTTCTTC
>NA|TRBV6-1|TRBJ1-2|14|NA
CASSDGTDYYGYTF
TGTGCCAGCAGTGACGGGACGGACTACTATGGCTACACCTTC
>NA|TRBV10-1|TRBJ1-1|12|TRBD1
CASSDGQGEAFF
TGCGCCAGCAGTGACGGACAGGGAGAAGCTTTCTTT
>NA|TRBV19|TRBJ2-2|16|NA
CASSIGRRGSGGELFF
TGTGCCAGTAGTATAGGTAGGAGGGGATCTGGCGGGGAGCTGTTTTTT
>NA|TRBV5-4|TRBJ2-5|13|NA
CASSLRTEETQYF
TGTGCCAGCAGCTTACGGACAGAAGAGACCCAGTACTTC
>NA|TRBV9|TRBJ1-2|14|NA
CASSNQGGLMGYTF
TGTGCCAGCAGCAACCAAGGGGGGCTCATGGGCTACACCTTC
>NA|TRBV11-2|TRBJ2-1|15|TRBD1
CASRGGQGFYNGQFF
TGTGCCAGCAGAGGAGGACAGGGATTCTACAATGGGCAGTTCTTC
>once|TRBV19|TRBJ1-6|15|NA
CASSNQVRTNSPLHF
TGTGCCAGTAGTAATCAGGTCCGAACTAATTCACCCCTCCACTTT
>NA|TRBV4-1|TRBJ1-2|11|NA
CASSQGYGYTF
TGCGCCAGCAGCCAGGGATATGGCTACACCTTC
>few|TRBV18|TRBJ2-7|13|NA
CASSPDISYEQYF
TGTGCCAGCTCCCCGGACATCTCCTACGAGCAGTACTTC
>NA|TRBV29-1|TRBJ2-7|14|NA
CSVVKVDAPSEQYF
TGCAGCGTAGTCAAGGTGGACGCGCCCTCCGAGCAGTACTTC
>NA|TRBV16|TRBJ1-5|15|NA
CASSQSLPGYQPQHF
TGTGCCAGCAGCCAATCGCTGCCAGGGTATCAGCCCCAGCATTTT